The 17 T cell receptor beta chains reported below all come from one sample, sequenced in a study of shared clonotypes between healthy human individuals (dated by TCRdb to 2019 to 2021). The library relied on the immunoSEQ multiplex PCR assay. Entries here come from immuneACCESS through TCRdb and include only in-frame sequences with V and J called. Some clones fail to appear in such tables; in the studies checked, an unresolved V gene covers under half of the shortfall, and the cause of the remainder is unknown. Present in this sample are hundreds of thousands of clones, roughly four fifths of which were seen just once. Around 13% of the sample belongs to the ten largest clones. The sequenced material came from PBMCs. Source of these receptors: a woman in her thirties or forties in good health. Some clones in this sample may be carry-over from other donors' samples.

This rearrangement joins TRBV21-1 to TRBJ1-5. TRBV21-1 constitutes a pseudogene. This CDR3 contains 10 residues. The CDR3 DNA sequence: TGTGCCAGCGGGGGGCAGCCCCAGCATTTT. This sequence encodes CASGGQPQHF.

This clone was counted only a few times. The chain recombines TRBV28 with TRBJ2-7; TRBD2 matches 13 bases. CDR1 MDHEN and CDR2 SYDVKM come from the germline V gene. With V trimmed by 8 bases and J by 6 bases, 4 bases remained unmatched. The CDR3 has 13 residues. The CDR3 DNA reads TGTGCCAGCCGGACTAGCGGGAGTTCCGAGCAGTACTTC. The encoded protein is CASRTSGSSEQYF. The variable domain in full, completed from reference TRBV28 and TRBJ2-7, reads DVKVTQSSRYLVKRTGEKVFLECVQDMDHENMFWYRQDPGLGLRLIYFSYDVKMKEKGDIPEGYSVSREKKERFSLILESASTNQTSMYLCASRTSGSSEQYFGPGTRLTVT.

The rearrangement links TRBV6-5 to TRBJ1-4; D not resolved. Trimming removed 0 bases at V and 11 bases at J, with 16 bases between. In germline, CDR1 is MNHEY, CDR2 SVGAGI. This CDR3 has 15 amino acids. CDR3: CASSYSSLAVEKLFF. The CDR3 DNA follows: TGTGCCAGCAGTTACTCATCCCTAGCGGTAGAGAAACTGTTTTTT.

In this sample, this clone turned up once. The sample contains more than one DNA sequence encoding this CDR3. The CDR3 loop reads CASSLAPGQETQYF. For the CDR3, the DNA is TGCGCCAGCAGCTTGGCCCCCGGGCAAGAGACCCAGTACTTC. The chain has TRBV5-1 and TRBJ2-5; no firm D call. Germline V CDR1 and CDR2: SGHRS, YFSETQ. The CDR3 totals 14 residues. The germline V and J ends were trimmed by 0 bases and 2 bases, with 8 bases remaining between them. Using reference TRBV5-1 and TRBJ2-5 for the parts outside the CDR3, the full variable domain is KAGVTQTPRYLIKTRGQQVTLSCSPISGHRSVSWYQQTPGQGLQFLFEYFSETQRNKGNFPGRFSGRQFSNSRSEMNVSTLELGDSALYLCASSLAPGQETQYFGPGTRLLVL.

The rearrangement uses TRBV9 and TRBJ1-1; possibly TRBD1 for D (5 bases). The V end lost 3 bases, the J end lost 1 base, and 13 bases lay between the germline ends. The CDR3 is 15 amino acids. Germline CDR1 reads SGDLS; CDR2 reads YYNGEE. The chain's CDR3 is CASSASQGRNTEAFF. The DNA of the CDR3 is TGTGCCAGCAGCGCCTCCCAGGGTCGGAACACTGAAGCTTTCTTT.

The DNA for the CDR3 is TGTGCCAGCAGCGCACTTCGGGACAGTATCTACGAGCAGTACTTC. This sequence encodes CASSALRDSIYEQYF. The J gene is TRBJ2-7, the V gene TRBV27, with TRBD1 matching 7 bases. The germline CDR1 and CDR2 sequences are MNHEY and SMNVEV (reference sequence). This CDR3 has 15 amino acids. V dropped 6 bases and J dropped 3; count of bases not matched to a gene: 11.

The chain recombines TRBV19 with TRBJ2-5; possible D gene TRBD2, 5 bases. The CDR3 is 15 amino acids. Between the trimmed V and J ends, which lost 3 bases and 1 base, there was a span of 12 bases. Germline CDR1 LNHDA, CDR2 SQIVND (reference sequence). CDR3 in DNA: TGTGCCAGTAGTATTGCACGGACTGGCCAAGAGACCCAGTACTTC. It specifies CASSIARTGQETQYF.

The V and J genes are TRBV2 and TRBJ1-2, with a weak D call TRBD1 (5 bases). Germline loops: CDR1 SNHLY, CDR2 FYNNEI. V was trimmed by 4 bases and J by 2 bases, leaving 14 bases between them. The CDR3 has 15 amino acids. CDR3 in DNA: TGTGCCAGCAGTGCGTCTATAGACAGCAACTATGGCTACACCTTC. Translation: CASSASIDSNYGYTF.

This clone was seen only once. CDR3 protein: CAISPTVEVNTEAFF. The DNA for the CDR3 is TGTGCCATCAGTCCAACAGTCGAGGTGAACACTGAAGCTTTCTTT. The chain employs TRBV10-3 and TRBJ1-1; D not resolved. The germline V and J ends were trimmed by 5 bases and 0 bases, with 13 bases remaining between them. The germline gives CDR1 ENHRY, CDR2 SYGVKD. This CDR3 is 15 amino acids long.

The V call is TRBV9, the J call TRBJ2-7; TRBD1 agrees at 9 bases. This CDR3 spans 14 amino acids. The junction had 4 bases not matched to a gene; V was cut back by 0 bases and J by 6 bases. Per germline, CDR1 SGDLS and CDR2 YYNGEE. The chain's CDR3 is CASSVGTGEVEQYF. CDR3 nucleotide sequence: TGTGCCAGCAGCGTAGGGACAGGGGAGGTCGAGCAGTACTTC.

The rearrangement links TRBV19 to TRBJ1-2; TRBD1 matches at 7 bases. V gave up 2 bases and J gave up 4 bases; unmatched junction bases: 1. The CDR3 sequence is 13 residues long. Germline V lookup: CDR1 LNHDA, CDR2 SQIVND (reference sequence). The CDR3 nucleotides read TGTGCCAGTAGTATACGGGACAGCTATGGCTACACCTTC. It translates to CASSIRDSYGYTF.

The gene calls are TRBV25-1 and TRBJ1-2, with D possibly TRBD1 on 6 matching bases. CDR1 and CDR2 from the germline V gene are MGHDK and SYGVNS. The V gene lost 3 bases and the J gene lost 6 bases, with 8 bases spanning the gap. The CDR3 totals 12 residues. In DNA form, the CDR3 reads TGTGCCAGCAGTGACTGGGGGCATGGCTACACCTTC. It translates to CASSDWGHGYTF.

The CDR3 coding sequence is TGTGCCAGCAGCCAAGATCGTAATGAGCAGTTCTTC. It yields the protein CASSQDRNEQFF. The rearrangement joins TRBV4-2 to TRBJ2-1, with D hard to call. Trimming cost V 0 bases and J 7 bases, with 4 bases left between them. The CDR3 runs to 12 residues. Germline loops: CDR1 LGHNA, CDR2 YNFKEQ.

The gene calls are TRBV21-1 and TRBJ2-5; the table names TRBD1, a call not compared with the DNA. TRBV21-1 is a documented pseudogene. This CDR3 region has 13 residues. The CDR3 bases are TGTGCCAGCAGGATCAATGACAGGGCGACCCAGTACTTC. Its translation: CASRINDRATQYF.

Comment on this clone: This likely reflects a read error, since a far larger clone is one base away. The V and J genes are TRBV30 and TRBJ1-1; D is uncertain. This CDR3 spans 12 amino acids. Looked up from germline, CDR1 is GTSNPN and CDR2 is SVGIG (reference sequence). The CDR3 spells CAWAPGNAEAFF. The CDR3 DNA reads TGTGCCTGGGCCCCGGGGAACGCTGAAGCTTTCTTT.

The chain recombines TRBV4-3 with TRBJ2-7; no reliable D call. V was trimmed by 1 base and J by 6 bases, leaving 10 bases between them. This CDR3 comprises 13 residues. From germline, CDR1 is LGHNA and CDR2 YSLEER. CDR3 in DNA: TGCGCCAGCAGCCAAGCGGCTTCCGGCGAGCAGTACTTC. As protein: CASSQAASGEQYF.

The chain combines TRBV7-2 with TRBJ1-1; D perhaps matches TRBD1 (5 bases). This CDR3 is built from 13 residues. Per germline, CDR1 SGHTA and CDR2 FQGNSA. Trimming took 4 bases from V and 3 from J, leaving 9 bases between them. CDR3 protein: CASSWGRDTEAFF. For the CDR3, the DNA is TGTGCCAGCAGCTGGGGCCGGGACACTGAAGCTTTCTTT.